This T cell receptor beta chain emerged from a study of blood T cell repertoires in COVID-19. Study-wide background: Collection of acute and convalescent COVID-19 samples took place in the United States, Italy and Spain. The analysed material was cDNA or gDNA that came from T cells, B-cell-depleted T cells, or PBMCs.

In the study's own analysis: Nucleated cell counts were estimated from reference gene primer amplification. Profiling relied on immunoSEQ multiplex PCR, and the TCRdb table lists in-frame clones only, not all of them. That table furnishes V, J and clone size, whereas the DNA furnished D and trimming. The data show 120,000 to 150,000 clones, about 87% seen once. V was pared by 3 bases and J by 8 bases, with 5 bases of the junction left unmatched. CDR3 length: 13 amino acids. The V gene's germline CDR1 is KGHSH and CDR2 LQKENI. V usage is TRBV18 and J usage is TRBJ1-2, with TRBD1 identical over 8 bases. Sequenced input: peripheral blood. This receptor was identified in a woman of 80 years or more with acute or convalescent COVID-19. CDR3 protein: CASSPTGALGYTF. CDR3 in DNA: TGTGCCAGCTCACCGACAGGGGCTCTGGGCTACACCTTC.